The text below deals with one TCR beta chain. Measured with immunoSEQ multiplex PCR; TCRdb has only the in-frame clones, and not every one. The profile covers some 70,000 clones, with about nine tenths appearing a single time and about 4% taken by the ten largest. The sample is drawn from a study of T cell changes during pregnancy in multiple sclerosis. The TCR comes from a female donor in good health, enrolled as a control in a pregnancy study. Sample: peripheral blood, taken after pregnancy.

CDR3 residues: CASSSQRANTGELFF. CDR3 DNA: TGTGCCAGCAGTTCTCAGCGGGCCAACACCGGGGAGCTGTTTTTT. The chain carries TRBV2 and TRBJ2-2; D is perhaps TRBD2 (6 bases). Germline lookup yields CDR1 SNHLY and CDR2 FYNNEI. Trimming pared 5 bases from V and 2 bases from J, leaving 12 bases between. This CDR3 is built from 15 residues.